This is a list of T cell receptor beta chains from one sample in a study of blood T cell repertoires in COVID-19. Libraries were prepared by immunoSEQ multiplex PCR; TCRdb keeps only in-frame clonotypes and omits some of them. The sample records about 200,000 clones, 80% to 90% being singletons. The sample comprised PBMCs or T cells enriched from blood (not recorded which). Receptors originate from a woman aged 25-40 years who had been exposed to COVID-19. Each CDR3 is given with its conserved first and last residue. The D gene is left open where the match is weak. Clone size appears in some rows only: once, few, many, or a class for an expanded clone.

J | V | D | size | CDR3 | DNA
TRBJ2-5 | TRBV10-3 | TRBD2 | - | CAISGPGGETQYF | TGTGCCATCAGTGGGCCGGGGGGAGAGACCCAGTACTTC
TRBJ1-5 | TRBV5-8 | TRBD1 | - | CASSRGQGVDQPQHF | TGTGCCAGCAGCCGTGGACAGGGCGTAGATCAGCCCCAGCATTTT
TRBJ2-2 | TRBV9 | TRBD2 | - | CASSASGAVTGELFF | TGTGCCAGCAGCGCCAGCGGGGCGGTAACCGGGGAGCTGTTTTTT
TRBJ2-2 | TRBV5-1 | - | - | CASSLATSYTGELFF | TGCGCCAGCAGCTTGGCCACTAGCTACACCGGGGAGCTGTTTTTT
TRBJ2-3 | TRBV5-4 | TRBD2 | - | CASSVTSGGDTQYF | TGTGCCAGCAGCGTAACTAGCGGGGGGGATACGCAGTATTTT
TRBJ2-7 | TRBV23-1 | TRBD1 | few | CASSSATGSSYEQYF | TGCGCCAGCAGTTCGGCGACAGGGAGCTCCTACGAGCAGTACTTC
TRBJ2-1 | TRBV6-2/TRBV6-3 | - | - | CASSYFWGDEQFF | TGTGCCAGCAGTTACTTCTGGGGAGATGAGCAGTTCTTC
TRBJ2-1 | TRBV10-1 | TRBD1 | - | CASSLARTGVSDNEQFF | TGCGCCAGCAGTTTAGCTCGGACAGGGGTATCGGACAATGAGCAGTTCTTC
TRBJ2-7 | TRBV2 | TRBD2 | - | CARSRGGPYEQYF | TGTGCCAGATCGCGGGGGGGCCCCTACGAGCAGTACTTC
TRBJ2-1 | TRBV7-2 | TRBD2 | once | CASSLDWTSVLEQFF | TGTGCCAGCAGCTTAGATTGGACTAGCGTCCTTGAGCAGTTCTTC
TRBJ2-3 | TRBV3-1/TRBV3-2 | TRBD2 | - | CASSQDRLAGGDGTQYF | TGTGCCAGCAGCCAAGATCGTCTAGCGGGGGGGGATGGTACGCAGTATTTT
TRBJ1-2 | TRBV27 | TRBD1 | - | CASSPSGQGPYGYTF | TGTGCCAGCAGCCCCTCGGGACAGGGTCCTTATGGCTACACCTTC
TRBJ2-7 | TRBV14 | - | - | CASSQAKDSISYEQYF | TGTGCCAGCAGCCAAGCGAAGGACAGTATCTCCTACGAGCAGTACTTC
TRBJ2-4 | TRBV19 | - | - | CAVQSLAKNIQYF | TGTGCTGTGCAGTCTCTAGCCAAAAACATTCAGTACTTC
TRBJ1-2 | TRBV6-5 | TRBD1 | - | CASSPAGTGNYGYTF | TGTGCCAGCAGTCCGGCCGGGACAGGGAACTATGGCTACACCTTC
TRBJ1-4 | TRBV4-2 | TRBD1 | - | CASSQVLGQGVEKLFF | TGTGCCAGCAGCCAAGTTCTAGGACAGGGGGTAGAAAAACTGTTTTTT
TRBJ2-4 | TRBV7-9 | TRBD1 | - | CASSPGQGYWDF | TGTGCCAGCAGCCCGGGACAGGGGTATTGGGACTTC
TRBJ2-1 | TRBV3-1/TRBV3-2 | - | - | CASSPLENEQFF | TGTGCCAGCAGCCCCCTAGAGAATGAGCAGTTCTTC
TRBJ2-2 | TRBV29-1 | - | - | CSATDRYTGELFF | TGCAGCGCTACCGACAGGTACACCGGGGAGCTGTTTTTT
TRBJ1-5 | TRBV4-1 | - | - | CASSQEGQTNQPQHF | TGCGCCAGCAGCCAAGAAGGACAGACGAATCAGCCCCAGCATTTT
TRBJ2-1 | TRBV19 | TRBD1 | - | CASTSTGYNEQFF | TGTGCCAGTACCTCGACAGGGTACAATGAGCAGTTCTTC
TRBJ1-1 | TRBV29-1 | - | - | CSYRDWTEAFF | TGCAGCTACAGGGATTGGACTGAAGCTTTCTTT
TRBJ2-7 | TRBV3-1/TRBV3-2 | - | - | CASSLQQGSVYEQYF | TGTGCCAGCAGCCTTCAGCAGGGATCGGTATACGAGCAGTACTTC
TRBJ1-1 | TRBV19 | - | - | CASSMTPGTFSWENTEAFF | TGTGCCAGTAGTATGACCCCCGGGACTTTTTCGTGGGAGAACACTGAAGCTTTCTTT
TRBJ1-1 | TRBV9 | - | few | CASSITGEETEAFF | TGTGCCAGCAGTATAACAGGAGAAGAAACTGAAGCTTTCTTT
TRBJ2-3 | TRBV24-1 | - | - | CATSDPFGARFNTDTQYF | TGTGCCACCAGTGACCCATTCGGAGCCAGATTCAACACAGATACGCAGTATTTT
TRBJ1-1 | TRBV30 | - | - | CAWIVARAAFF | TGTGCCTGGATTGTCGCGAGGGCAGCTTTCTTT
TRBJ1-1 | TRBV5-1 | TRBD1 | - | CASSLSTGGYTEAFF | TGCGCCAGCAGCTTGTCGACAGGGGGGTACACTGAAGCTTTCTTT
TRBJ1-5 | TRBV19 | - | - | CASSKTGTGLGNQPQHF | TGTGCCAGTAGTAAAACGGGAACAGGGCTCGGCAATCAGCCCCAGCATTTT
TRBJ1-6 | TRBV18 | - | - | CASSLRAINSPLHF | TGTGCCAGCTCACTGCGGGCCATTAATTCACCCCTCCACTTT
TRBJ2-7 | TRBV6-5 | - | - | CASSYGNRPAYEQYF | TGTGCCAGCAGCTACGGGAACAGGCCGGCCTACGAGCAGTACTTC
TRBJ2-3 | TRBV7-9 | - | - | CASSLVATGGADTQYF | TGTGCCAGCAGCTTAGTAGCGACTGGGGGGGCCGATACGCAGTATTTT
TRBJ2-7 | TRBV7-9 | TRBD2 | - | CASSLAGSGGEQYF | TGTGCCAGCAGCTTAGCGGGTTCGGGGGGCGAGCAGTACTTC
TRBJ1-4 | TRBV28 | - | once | CASSPTQALNEKLFF | TGTGCCAGCAGTCCGACACAGGCTCTTAATGAAAAACTGTTTTTT
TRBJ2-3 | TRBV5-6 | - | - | CASSLDRVGTDTQYF | TGTGCCAGCAGCTTGGACAGGGTGGGCACAGATACGCAGTATTTT
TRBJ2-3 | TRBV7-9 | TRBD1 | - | CASSRGQGGTDTQYF | TGTGCCAGCAGCCGAGGACAGGGGGGCACAGATACGCAGTATTTT
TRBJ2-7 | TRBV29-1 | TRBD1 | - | CSVRPGQGGSSYEQYF | TGCAGCGTTCGCCCCGGACAGGGCGGAAGCTCCTACGAGCAGTACTTC
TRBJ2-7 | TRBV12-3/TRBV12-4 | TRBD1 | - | CASRDTGGEQYF | TGTGCCAGCAGGGATACAGGGGGCGAGCAGTACTTC
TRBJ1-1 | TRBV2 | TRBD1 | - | CASQDRVNTEAFF | TGTGCCAGCCAAGACAGGGTTAACACTGAAGCTTTCTTT
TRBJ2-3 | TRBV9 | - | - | CASNRVAGIDTQYF | TGTGCCAGCAATCGAGTAGCCGGGATTGATACGCAGTATTTT
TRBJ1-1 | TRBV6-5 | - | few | CASSYSGTTEAFF | TGTGCCAGCAGTTACTCAGGGACTACTGAAGCTTTCTTT
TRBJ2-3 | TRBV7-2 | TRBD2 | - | CASSLTRGGTDTQYF | TGTGCCAGCAGCTTAACCCGGGGGGGCACAGATACGCAGTATTTT
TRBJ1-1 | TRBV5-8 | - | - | CASSWTEGRAFF | TGTGCCAGCAGCTGGACAGAGGGAAGAGCTTTCTTT
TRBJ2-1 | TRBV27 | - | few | CASSLRGSDGNYNEQFF | TGTGCCAGCAGTTTAAGGGGGTCCGACGGAAACTACAATGAGCAGTTCTTC
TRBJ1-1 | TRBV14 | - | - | CASSRVQGFVEAFF | TGTGCCAGCAGCCGGGTACAGGGATTTGTAGAAGCTTTCTTT
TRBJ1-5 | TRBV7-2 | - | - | CASSSDIRRGSDQPQHF | TGTGCCAGCAGCTCAGACATACGGAGGGGATCGGATCAGCCCCAGCATTTT
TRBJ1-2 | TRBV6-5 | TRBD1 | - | CASSPGGRGGYTF | TGTGCCAGCAGCCCAGGGGGGAGAGGGGGCTACACCTTC
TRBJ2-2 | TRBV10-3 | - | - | CAIRGHETGELFF | TGTGCCATACGCGGACATGAGACCGGGGAGCTGTTTTTT
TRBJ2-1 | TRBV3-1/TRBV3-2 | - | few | CASSQTLESDEQFF | TGTGCCAGCAGCCAGACTTTAGAGTCCGATGAGCAGTTCTTC
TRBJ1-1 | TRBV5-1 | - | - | CASSPLPGLNTEAFF | TGCGCCAGCAGTCCTCTACCGGGTCTGAACACTGAAGCTTTCTTT